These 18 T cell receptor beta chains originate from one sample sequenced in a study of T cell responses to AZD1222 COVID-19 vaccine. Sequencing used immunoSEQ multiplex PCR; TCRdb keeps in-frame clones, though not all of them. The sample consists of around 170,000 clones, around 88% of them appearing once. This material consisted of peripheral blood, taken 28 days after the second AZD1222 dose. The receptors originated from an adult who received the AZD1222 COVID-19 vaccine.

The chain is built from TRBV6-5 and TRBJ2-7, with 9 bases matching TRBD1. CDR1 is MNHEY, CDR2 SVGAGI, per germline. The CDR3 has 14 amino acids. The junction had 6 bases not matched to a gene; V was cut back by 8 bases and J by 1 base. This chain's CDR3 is CASLDRGASYEQYF. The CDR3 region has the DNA TGTGCCAGCTTGGACAGGGGTGCTTCCTACGAGCAGTACTTC.

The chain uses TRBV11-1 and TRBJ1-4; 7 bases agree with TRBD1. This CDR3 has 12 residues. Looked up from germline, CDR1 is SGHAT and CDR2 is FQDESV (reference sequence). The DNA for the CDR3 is TGTGTCGAGGGGGCGAGGAATGAAAAACTGTTTTTT. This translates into CVEGARNEKLFF.

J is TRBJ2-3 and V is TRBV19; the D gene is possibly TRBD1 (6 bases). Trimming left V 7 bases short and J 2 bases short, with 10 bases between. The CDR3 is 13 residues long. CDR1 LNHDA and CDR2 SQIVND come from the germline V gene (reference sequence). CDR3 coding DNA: TGTGCCAGTAAGGGACACCACACAGATACGCAGTATTTT. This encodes CASKGHHTDTQYF.

DNA of the CDR3: TGTGCCAGCAGCCGAACAGGGGGGGAGACCCAGTACTTC. Translating it yields CASSRTGGETQYF. V and J are TRBV3-1 (or the pseudogene TRBV3-2) and TRBJ2-5; TRBD1 matches at 8 bases. Germline V gene sequence: CDR1 LGHDT, CDR2 YNNKEL (reference sequence). The CDR3 covers 13 residues. Trimming at V came to 4 bases and at J to 5 bases, leaving 3 bases not matched to a gene.

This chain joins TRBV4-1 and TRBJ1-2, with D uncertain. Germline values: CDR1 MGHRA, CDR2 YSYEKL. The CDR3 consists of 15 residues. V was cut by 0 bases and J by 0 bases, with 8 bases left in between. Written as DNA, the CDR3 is TGCGCCAGCAGCCAAGATGGTACCTCTAACTATGGCTACACCTTC. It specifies CASSQDGTSNYGYTF.

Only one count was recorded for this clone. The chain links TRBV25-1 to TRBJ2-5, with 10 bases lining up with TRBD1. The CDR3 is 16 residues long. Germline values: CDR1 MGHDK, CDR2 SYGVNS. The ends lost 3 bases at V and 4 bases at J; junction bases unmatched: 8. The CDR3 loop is CASSDPAWTGGETQYF. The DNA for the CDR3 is TGTGCCAGCAGTGACCCCGCTTGGACAGGGGGAGAGACCCAGTACTTC.

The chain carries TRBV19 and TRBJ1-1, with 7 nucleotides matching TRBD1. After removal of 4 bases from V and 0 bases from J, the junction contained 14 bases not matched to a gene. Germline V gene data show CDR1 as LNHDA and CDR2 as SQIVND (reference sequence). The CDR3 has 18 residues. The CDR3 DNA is TGTGCCAGTAGTACGCTTGGCGGTCTGACAGGGATGAACACTGAAGCTTTCTTT. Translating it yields CASSTLGGLTGMNTEAFF. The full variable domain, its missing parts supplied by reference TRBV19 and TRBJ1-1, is DGGITQSPKYLFRKEGQNVTLSCEQNLNHDAMYWYRQDPGQGLRLIYYSQIVNDFQKGDIAEGYSVSREKKESFPLTVTSAQKNPTAFYLCASSTLGGLTGMNTEAFFGQGTRLTVV.

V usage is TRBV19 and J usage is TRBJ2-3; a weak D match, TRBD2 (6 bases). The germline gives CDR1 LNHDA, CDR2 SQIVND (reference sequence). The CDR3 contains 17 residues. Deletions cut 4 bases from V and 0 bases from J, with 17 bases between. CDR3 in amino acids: CASSRGEPAASTDTQYF. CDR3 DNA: TGTGCCAGTAGTAGGGGGGAGCCAGCGGCTAGCACAGATACGCAGTATTTT.

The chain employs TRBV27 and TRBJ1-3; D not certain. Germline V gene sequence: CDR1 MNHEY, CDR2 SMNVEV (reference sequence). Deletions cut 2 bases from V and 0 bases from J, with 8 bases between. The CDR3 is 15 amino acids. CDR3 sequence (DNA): TGTGCCAGCAGTTTAGTACCCCTCTCTGGAAACACCATATATTTT. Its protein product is CASSLVPLSGNTIYF.

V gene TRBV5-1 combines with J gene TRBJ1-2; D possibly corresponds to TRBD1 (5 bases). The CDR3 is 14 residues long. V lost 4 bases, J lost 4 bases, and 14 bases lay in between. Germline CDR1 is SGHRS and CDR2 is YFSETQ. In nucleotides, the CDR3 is TGCGCCAGCAGCGAGTGGGGGGAAACCTATGGCTACACCTTC. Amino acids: CASSEWGETYGYTF.

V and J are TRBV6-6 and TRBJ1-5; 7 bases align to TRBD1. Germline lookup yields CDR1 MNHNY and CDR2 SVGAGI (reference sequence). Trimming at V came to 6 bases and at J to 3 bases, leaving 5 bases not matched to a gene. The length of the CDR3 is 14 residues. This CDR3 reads CASRPTGANQPQHF. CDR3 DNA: TGTGCCAGCAGGCCCACAGGGGCCAATCAGCCCCAGCATTTT.

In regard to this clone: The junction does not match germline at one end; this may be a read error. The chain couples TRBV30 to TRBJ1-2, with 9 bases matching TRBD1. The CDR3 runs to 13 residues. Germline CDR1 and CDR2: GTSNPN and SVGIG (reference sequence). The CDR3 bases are TGTGCCTGGAAGGTCGGGGACAGGGTGGGGATTGCCTTC. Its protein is CAWKVGDRVGIAF.

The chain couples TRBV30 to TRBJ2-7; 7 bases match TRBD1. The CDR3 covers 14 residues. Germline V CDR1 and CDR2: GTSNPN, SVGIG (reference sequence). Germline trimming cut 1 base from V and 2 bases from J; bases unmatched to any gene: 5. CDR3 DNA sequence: TGTGCCTGGAGTGAAAAGGGGACAGCCTACGAGCAGTACTTC. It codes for CAWSEKGTAYEQYF. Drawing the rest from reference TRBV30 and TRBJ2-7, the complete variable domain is SQTIHQWPATLVQPVGSPLSLECTVEGTSNPNLYWYRQAAGRGLQLLFYSVGIGQISSEVPQNLSASRPQDRQFILSSKKLLLSDSGFYLCAWSEKGTAYEQYFGPGTRLTVT.

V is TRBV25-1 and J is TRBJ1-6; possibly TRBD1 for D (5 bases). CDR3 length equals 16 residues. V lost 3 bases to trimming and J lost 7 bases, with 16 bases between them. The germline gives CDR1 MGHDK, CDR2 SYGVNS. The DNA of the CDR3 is TGTGCCAGCAGTGACGGGGGAGTTTCTAGGAATTCACCCCTCCACTTT. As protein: CASSDGGVSRNSPLHF.

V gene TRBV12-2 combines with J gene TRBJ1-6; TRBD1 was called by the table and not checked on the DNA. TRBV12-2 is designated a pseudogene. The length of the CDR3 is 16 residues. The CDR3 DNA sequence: TGTGCAAGTCGCCTGCCGCAGGGCCGAAATAATTCACCCCTCCACTTT. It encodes CASRLPQGRNNSPLHF.

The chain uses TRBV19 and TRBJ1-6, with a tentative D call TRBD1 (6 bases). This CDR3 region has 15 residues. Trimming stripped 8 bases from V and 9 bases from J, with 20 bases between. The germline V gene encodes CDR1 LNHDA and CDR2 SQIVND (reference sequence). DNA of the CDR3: TGTGCCAGTTCATACGACAGGACCCTTGGTTCACCCCTCCACTTT. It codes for CASSYDRTLGSPLHF.

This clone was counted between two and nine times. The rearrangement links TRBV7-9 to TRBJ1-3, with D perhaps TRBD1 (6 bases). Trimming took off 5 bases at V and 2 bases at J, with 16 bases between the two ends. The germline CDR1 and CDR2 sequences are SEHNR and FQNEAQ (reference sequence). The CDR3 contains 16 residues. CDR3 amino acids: CASSEPRGEPGNTIYF. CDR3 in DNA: TGTGCCAGCAGCGAACCCAGGGGAGAACCTGGAAACACCATATATTTT.

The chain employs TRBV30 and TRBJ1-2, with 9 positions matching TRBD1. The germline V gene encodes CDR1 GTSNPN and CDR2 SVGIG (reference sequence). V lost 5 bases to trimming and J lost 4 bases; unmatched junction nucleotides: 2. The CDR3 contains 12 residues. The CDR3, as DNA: TGTGCCTGGGGACAGGGGTCCTATGGCTACACCTTC. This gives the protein CAWGQGSYGYTF.